The 23 T cell receptor beta chains below were found in one sample sequenced in a study of blood T cells in healthy people across ages. Together with a sample-barcoded 5' primer, a J-beta primer mix was included in a second PCR lasting about 7 to 11 cycles. A single record per CDR3 protein comes from TCRdb applying MiXCR to the 5' RACE reads. The profile shows roughly 500,000 distinct CDR3 sequences, 25% to 30% of them singletons. The sample consisted of blood. The receptors shown here come from a woman in her 70s in good health.

V usage is TRBV4-2 and J usage is TRBJ2-2; D is ambiguous. V was shortened by 1 base and J by 5 bases, with 11 bases between the two germline ends. Germline V lookup: CDR1 LGHNA, CDR2 YNFKEQ. CDR3 length equals 15 residues. This CDR3 reads CASSQAGSRTGELFF. In nucleotides, the CDR3 is TGTGCCAGCAGCCAAGCCGGCAGTAGGACCGGGGAGCTGTTTTTT.

V is TRBV5-1 and J is TRBJ1-6; 9 bases align to TRBD1. V dropped 1 base and J dropped 9; count of bases not matched to a gene: 5. CDR3 length: 15 residues. CDR1 and CDR2 from the germline V gene are SGHRS and YFSETQ. CDR3 sequence reads: CASSLTQGAASPLHF. The DNA of the CDR3 is TGCGCCAGCAGCTTGACACAGGGGGCTGCTTCACCCCTCCACTTT.

This clonotype appeared a few times. This chain joins TRBV5-8 and TRBJ2-5; TRBD2 might be the D (7 bases). This CDR3 is built from 17 residues. Germline V gene lookup returns CDR1 SGHTS and CDR2 YDEGEE. Trimming took 2 bases from V and 4 from J, leaving 21 bases between them. The CDR3 spells CASSFTSGGGLRETQYF. The CDR3 nucleotides read TGTGCCAGCAGCTTCACGTCTGGGGGGGGGCTGCGAGAGACCCAGTACTTC. The entire variable domain, with the rest obtained from reference TRBV5-8 and TRBJ2-5, is as follows: EAGVTQSPTHLIKTRGQQATLRCSPISGHTSVYWYQQALGLGLQFLLWYDEGEERNRGNFPPRFSGRQFPNYSSELNVNALELEDSALYLCASSFTSGGGLRETQYFGPGTRLLVL.

This sequence joins TRBV7-9 and TRBJ2-5; D remains ambiguous. The J call may be wrong; the DNA end is better matched by TRBJ2-7. The CDR3 length is 17 residues. The germline gives CDR1 SEHNR, CDR2 FQNEAQ (reference sequence). The CDR3 is CASRSTAVHGPRYEQYV. The CDR3 DNA reads TGTGCCAGCAGATCAACGGCAGTCCACGGCCCTCGGTACGAGCAGTACGTC.

CDR3 sequence: CASSSPRTYNEQFF. CDR3 coding DNA: TGTGCCAGCAGTTCCCCCAGAACCTACAATGAGCAGTTCTTC. The J gene is TRBJ2-1, the V gene TRBV6-2 or TRBV6-3, with no clear D. Germline CDR1 and CDR2: MNHEY and SVGEGT. Between the trimmed V and J ends, which lost 4 bases and 2 bases, there was a span of 9 bases. The CDR3 spans 14 residues.

The chain links TRBV11-2 to TRBJ2-5; no clear D. CDR3 length: 14 amino acids. The germline V and J ends were trimmed by 5 bases and 7 bases, with 17 bases remaining between them. CDR1 is SGHAT and CDR2 is FQNNGV in the germline V gene. The CDR3, as DNA: TGTGCCAGCAGCGAAATTAGGATCTCGGGGACCCAGTACTTC. Translated, it gives CASSEIRISGTQYF. Using reference TRBV11-2 and TRBJ2-5 for the parts outside the CDR3, the full variable domain is EAGVAQSPRYKIIEKRQSVAFWCNPISGHATLYWYQQILGQGPKLLIQFQNNGVVDDSQLPKDRFSAERLKGVDSTLKIQPAKLEDSAVYLCASSEIRISGTQYFGPGTRLLVL.

The rearrangement links TRBV4-2 to TRBJ1-3; D is unclear. This CDR3 has 14 amino acids. V was pared by 1 base and J by 3 bases, with 7 bases between. Germline V lookup: CDR1 LGHNA, CDR2 YNFKEQ. The CDR3 region has the DNA TGTGCCAGCAGCCAAGGGCCTTTTGGAAACACCATATATTTT. Its translation: CASSQGPFGNTIYF.

The chain employs TRBV7-2 and TRBJ1-2, with D possibly matching TRBD1 (5 bases). The CDR3 covers 12 residues. V was shortened by 5 bases and J by 5 bases, with 9 bases between the two germline ends. Germline V gene data show CDR1 as SGHTA and CDR2 as FQGNSA. The DNA of the CDR3 is TGTGCCAGCAGCATAGGGACTTATGGCTACACCTTC. Amino acid sequence: CASSIGTYGYTF. The complete variable domain, with remaining parts taken from reference TRBV7-2 and TRBJ1-2, reads GAGVSQSPSNKVTEKGKDVELRCDPISGHTALYWYRQSLGQGLEFLIYFQGNSAPDKSGLPSDRFSAERTGGSVSTLTIQRTQQEDSAVYLCASSIGTYGYTFGSGTRLTVV.

This chain uses TRBV5-1 with TRBJ2-1, with D perhaps matching TRBD1 (5 bases). The CDR3 is 15 residues long. V was shortened by 3 bases and J by 10 bases, with 20 bases between the two germline ends. The germline CDR1 and CDR2 sequences are SGHRS and YFSETQ. The CDR3 is CASSSSATSSGEQFF. The DNA for the CDR3 is TGCGCCAGCAGCTCCTCCGCTACCTCGTCAGGGGAGCAGTTCTTC.

The genes are TRBV9 and TRBJ2-2; D possibly corresponds to TRBD1 (5 bases). Germline V gene lookup returns CDR1 SGDLS and CDR2 YYNGEE. Trimming took 2 bases from V and 5 from J, leaving 10 bases between them. The CDR3 is made up of 14 amino acids. CDR3 loop: CASSVDRMTGELFF. For the CDR3, the DNA is TGTGCCAGCAGCGTCGACAGAATGACCGGGGAGCTGTTTTTT.

Only a few counts were recorded for this clonotype. V usage is TRBV7-8 and J usage is TRBJ1-1, with a possible D match to TRBD1 (5 bases). Per the germline V gene, CDR1 is SGHVS and CDR2 is FQNEAQ. CDR3 length equals 16 residues. V was clipped by 6 bases and J by 3 bases, with 20 bases between them. In DNA, the CDR3 is TGTGCCAGCAGTCAAGGAACGGGTACGGGGGACACTGAAGCTTTCTTT. Protein sequence: CASSQGTGTGDTEAFF.

There are a few counts of this clonotype. The chain has TRBV20-1 and TRBJ1-4; D remains ambiguous. CDR1 is DFQATT and CDR2 is SNEGSKA in the germline V gene (reference sequence). V dropped 2 bases and J dropped 8 bases, with 15 bases sitting between them. CDR3 length: 14 residues. The CDR3 spells CSARPTGEGEKLFF. Written as DNA, the CDR3 is TGCAGTGCTAGACCCACGGGAGAGGGAGAAAAACTGTTTTTT.

A few counts support this clonotype. The V and J genes are TRBV11-2 and TRBJ2-3, with a possible D match to TRBD1 (6 bases). The length of the CDR3 is 14 residues. The germline V gene encodes CDR1 SGHAT and CDR2 FQNNGV. V was shortened by 4 bases and J by 4 bases, with 12 bases between the two germline ends. CDR3 DNA sequence: TGTGCCAGCAGCTCCGACAGGTCCGCAGATACGCAGTATTTT. Translated: CASSSDRSADTQYF.

This clonotype appeared a few times. V and J are TRBV11-2 and TRBJ2-1, with 11 nucleotides matching TRBD2. Germline trimming cut 8 bases from V and 7 bases from J; bases unmatched to any gene: 4. CDR3 size: 13 residues. The V gene's germline CDR1 is SGHAT and CDR2 FQNNGV. CDR3 loop: CASRLAGSNEQFF. CDR3 bases: TGTGCCAGCCGACTAGCGGGATCAAATGAGCAGTTCTTC.

This chain links TRBV6-5 with TRBJ1-1; D is ambiguous. The ends were cut back, 1 base at V and 4 bases at J, with 10 bases in the middle. The germline gives CDR1 MNHEY, CDR2 SVGAGI. The CDR3 spans 14 residues. For the CDR3, the DNA is TGTGCCAGCAGTTACTATCCGGAGGGCACTGAAGCTTTCTTT. The encoded protein is CASSYYPEGTEAFF.

This sequence joins TRBV20-1 and TRBJ2-5; the D gene could be TRBD1 or TRBD2 (6 bases each). TRBJ2-7 matches the DNA end more closely, so the J call is doubtful. Looked up from germline, CDR1 is DFQATT and CDR2 is SNEGSKA (reference sequence). The CDR3 is 13 residues long. The CDR3 region is CSANIYREAEQYF. For the CDR3, the DNA is TGCAGTGCTAATATTTACAGGGAGGCCGAGCAGTACTTC.

A few counts support this clonotype. This sequence joins TRBV3-1 and TRBJ2-5; TRBD2 matches 11 bases. The DNA matches TRBJ2-1 better at its end, which makes the J call doubtful. This CDR3 comprises 14 residues. The germline V gene encodes CDR1 LGHDT and CDR2 YNNKEL (reference sequence). CDR3 in DNA: TGTGCCAGCAGCCTACTAGCGGGGGTCATTGAGCAGTTCTTC. Translated: CASSLLAGVIEQFF.

In its sample, this clonotype was seen a few times. The chain links TRBV6-1 to TRBJ2-3, with D possibly being TRBD1 (7 bases). CDR1 and CDR2 from the germline V gene are MNHNS and SASEGT. The CDR3 sequence is 15 residues long. V lost 2 bases and J lost 2, with 11 bases in between. CDR3 bases: TGTGCCAGCAGTGAAATCAGGGGGGCCACAGATACGCAGTATTTT. It yields the protein CASSEIRGATDTQYF.

The chain recombines TRBV7-9 with TRBJ2-2, with D uncertain. This CDR3 spans 14 amino acids. Trimming took off 0 bases at V and 6 bases at J, with 8 bases between the two ends. From germline, CDR1 is SEHNR and CDR2 FQNEAQ (reference sequence). The CDR3 sequence is CASSLAGTAGELFF. The CDR3 DNA is TGTGCCAGCAGCTTAGCGGGAACAGCCGGGGAGCTGTTTTTT.

V usage is TRBV7-2 and J usage is TRBJ1-1; 8 bases align to TRBD1. The CDR3 spans 15 residues. The germline CDR1 and CDR2 sequences are SGHTA and FQGNSA. With V trimmed by 5 bases and J by 6 bases, 11 bases remained unmatched. The CDR3 loop is CASSTRTGREPEAFF. The CDR3 coding sequence is TGTGCCAGCAGCACACGGACAGGGCGTGAACCTGAAGCTTTCTTT.

This clonotype was observed a handful of times. The chain is built from TRBV25-1 and TRBJ1-2, with D unclear. Trimming shortened V by 8 bases and J by 6 bases, and 7 bases separated the two germline ends. This CDR3 region has 10 residues. The germline V gene has CDR1 MGHDK and CDR2 SYGVNS. CDR3 coding DNA: TGTGCCAGCTATCGGGATGGCTACACCTTC. Its translation is CASYRDGYTF.

A remark on this clonotype: Just one base apart from a much larger clone, this may be a read error. The V and J genes are TRBV7-2 and TRBJ2-5; D unresolved. Germline assignment: CDR1 SGHTA and CDR2 FQGNSA. Between the trimmed V and J ends, which lost 8 bases and 2 bases, there was a span of 18 bases. CDR3 length: 15 residues. This chain's CDR3 is CASGHSGPRQETQYF. CDR3 DNA: TGTGCCAGCGGTCACAGTGGGCCGAGGCAAGAGACCCAGTACTTC.

A remark on this clonotype: Given a much more abundant clone one base away, this may be a read error. The rearrangement links TRBV10-3 to TRBJ2-5; D is uncertain. V lost 1 base and J lost 4, with 4 bases in between. Germline V lookup: CDR1 ENHRY, CDR2 SYGVKD. The CDR3 sequence is 12 residues long. CDR3 loop: CAISEWGETQYF. CDR3 coding DNA: TGTGCCATCAGTGAGTGGGGAGAGACCCAGTACTTC.